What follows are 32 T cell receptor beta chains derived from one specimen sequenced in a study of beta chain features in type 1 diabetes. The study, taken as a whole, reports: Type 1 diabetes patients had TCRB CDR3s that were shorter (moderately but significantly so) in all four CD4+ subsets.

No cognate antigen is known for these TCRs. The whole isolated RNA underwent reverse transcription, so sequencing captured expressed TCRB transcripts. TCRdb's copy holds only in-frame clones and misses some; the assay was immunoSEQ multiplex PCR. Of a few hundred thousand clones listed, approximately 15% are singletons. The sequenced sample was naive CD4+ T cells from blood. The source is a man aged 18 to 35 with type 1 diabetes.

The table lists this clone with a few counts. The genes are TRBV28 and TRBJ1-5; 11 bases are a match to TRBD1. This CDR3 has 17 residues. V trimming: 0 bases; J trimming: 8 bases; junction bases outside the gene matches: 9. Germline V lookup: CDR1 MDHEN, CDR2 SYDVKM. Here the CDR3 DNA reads TGTGCCAGCAGTTTATGGTTCGGGACAGGGGGAGGAAAGCCCCAGCATTTT. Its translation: CASSLWFGTGGGKPQHF.

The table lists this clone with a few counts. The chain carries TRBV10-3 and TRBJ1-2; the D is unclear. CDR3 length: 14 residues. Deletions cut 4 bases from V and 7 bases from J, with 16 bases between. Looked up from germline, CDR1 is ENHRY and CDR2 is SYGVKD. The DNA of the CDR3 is TGTGCCATCAGTGGCTCTCAAGAGGGCAGTGGCTACACCTTC. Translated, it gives CAISGSQEGSGYTF.

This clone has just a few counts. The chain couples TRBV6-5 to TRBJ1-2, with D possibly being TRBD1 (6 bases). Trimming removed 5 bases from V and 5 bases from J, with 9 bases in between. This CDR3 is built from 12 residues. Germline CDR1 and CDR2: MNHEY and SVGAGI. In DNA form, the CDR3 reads TGTGCCAGCAGTCAAGGACAGTATGGCTACACCTTC. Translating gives CASSQGQYGYTF.

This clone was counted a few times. As DNA, the CDR3 is TGTGCCTGGAGGACAGGGGGCGCCCCGGGAGAAAAACTGTTTTTT. Its protein is CAWRTGGAPGEKLFF. This rearrangement joins TRBV30 to TRBJ1-4; 10 bases align to TRBD1. The CDR3 spans 15 residues. The germline CDR1 and CDR2 sequences are GTSNPN and SVGIG (reference sequence). V shed 3 bases, J shed 8 bases, and the junction held 9 bases outside the gene matches.

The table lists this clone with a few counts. CDR3 loop: CASSYSDAGSYEQYF. CDR3 nucleotides: TGTGCCAGCAGTTACTCTGATGCAGGGTCCTACGAGCAGTACTTC. The chain joins TRBV6-5 to TRBJ2-7; TRBD1 might be the D (5 bases). CDR3 length: 15 amino acids. V gave up 0 bases and J gave up 1 base, with 10 bases separating them. Germline assignment: CDR1 MNHEY and CDR2 SVGAGI.

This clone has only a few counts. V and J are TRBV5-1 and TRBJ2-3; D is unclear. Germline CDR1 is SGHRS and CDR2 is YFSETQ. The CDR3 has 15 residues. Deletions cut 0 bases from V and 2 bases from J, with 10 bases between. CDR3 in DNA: TGCGCCAGCAGCTTGGTGGGCCGTTCCACAGATACGCAGTATTTT. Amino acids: CASSLVGRSTDTQYF.

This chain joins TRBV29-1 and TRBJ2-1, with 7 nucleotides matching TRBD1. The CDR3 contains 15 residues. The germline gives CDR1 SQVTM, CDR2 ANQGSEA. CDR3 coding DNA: TGCAGTATATCCTTCAGGGGGTCGAATTACAATGAGCAGTTCTTC. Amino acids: CSISFRGSNYNEQFF.

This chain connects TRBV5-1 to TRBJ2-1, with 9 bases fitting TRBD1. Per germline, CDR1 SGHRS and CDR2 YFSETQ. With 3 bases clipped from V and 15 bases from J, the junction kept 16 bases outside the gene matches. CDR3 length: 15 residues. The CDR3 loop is CASSSDPGTGSYWFF. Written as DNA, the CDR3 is TGCGCCAGCAGCTCGGATCCCGGGACAGGGTCATATTGGTTCTTC.

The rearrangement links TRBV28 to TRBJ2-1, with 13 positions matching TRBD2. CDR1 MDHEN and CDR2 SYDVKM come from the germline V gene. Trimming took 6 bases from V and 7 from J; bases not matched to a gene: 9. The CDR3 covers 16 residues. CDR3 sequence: CASSTPGTSGTNEQFF. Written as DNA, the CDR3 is TGTGCCAGCAGCACGCCCGGGACTAGCGGGACAAATGAGCAGTTCTTC.

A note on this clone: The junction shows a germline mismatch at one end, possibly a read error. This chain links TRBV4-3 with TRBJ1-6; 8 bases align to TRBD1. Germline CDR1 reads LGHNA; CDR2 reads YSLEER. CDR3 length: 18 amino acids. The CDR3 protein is CASSQGQGPLGYNSPLHF. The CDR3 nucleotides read TGCGCCAGCAGTCAAGGACAGGGCCCACTGGGTTATAATTCACCCCTCCACTTT.

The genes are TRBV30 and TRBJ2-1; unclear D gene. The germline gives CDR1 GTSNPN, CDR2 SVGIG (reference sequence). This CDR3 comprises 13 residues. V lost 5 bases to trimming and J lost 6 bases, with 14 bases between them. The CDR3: CAWDPRIVNEQFF. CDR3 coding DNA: TGTGCCTGGGACCCGAGGATAGTCAATGAGCAGTTCTTC.

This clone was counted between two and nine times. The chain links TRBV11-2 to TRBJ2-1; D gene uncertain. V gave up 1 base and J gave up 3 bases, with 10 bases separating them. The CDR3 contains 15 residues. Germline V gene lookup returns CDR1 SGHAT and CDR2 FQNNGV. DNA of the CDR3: TGTGCCAGCAGCTTAGGTTGGCAGGACTACAATGAGCAGTTCTTC. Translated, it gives CASSLGWQDYNEQFF.

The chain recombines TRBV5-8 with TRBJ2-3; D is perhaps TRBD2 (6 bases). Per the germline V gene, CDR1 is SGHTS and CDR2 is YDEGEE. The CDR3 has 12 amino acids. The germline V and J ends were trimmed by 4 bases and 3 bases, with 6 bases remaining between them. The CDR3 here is CASSAGTDTQYF. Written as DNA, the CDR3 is TGTGCCAGCAGCGCGGGGACAGATACGCAGTATTTT.

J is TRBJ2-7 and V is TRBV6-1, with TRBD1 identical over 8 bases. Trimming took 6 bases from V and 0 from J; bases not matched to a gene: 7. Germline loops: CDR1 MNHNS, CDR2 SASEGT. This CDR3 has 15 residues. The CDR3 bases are TGTGCCAGCAGCGCAGGGGGCCGAAGCTCCTACGAGCAGTACTTC. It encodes CASSAGGRSSYEQYF.

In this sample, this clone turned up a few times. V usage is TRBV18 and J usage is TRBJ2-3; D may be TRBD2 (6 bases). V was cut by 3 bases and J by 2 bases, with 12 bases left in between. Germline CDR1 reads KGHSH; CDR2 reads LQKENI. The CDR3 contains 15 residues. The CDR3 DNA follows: TGTGCCAGCTCACCGGCCGCGGGACTCACAGATACGCAGTATTTT. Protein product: CASSPAAGLTDTQYF.

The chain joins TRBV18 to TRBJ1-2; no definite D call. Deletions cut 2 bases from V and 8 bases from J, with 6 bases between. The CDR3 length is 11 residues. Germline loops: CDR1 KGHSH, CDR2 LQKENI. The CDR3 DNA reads TGTGCCAGCTCACCAGGGCAGGGCTACACCTTC. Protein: CASSPGQGYTF.

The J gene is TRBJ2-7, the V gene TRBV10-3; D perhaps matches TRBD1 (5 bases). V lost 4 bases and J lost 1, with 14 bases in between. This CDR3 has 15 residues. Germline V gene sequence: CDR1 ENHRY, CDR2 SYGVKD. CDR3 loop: CAISGGSSASYEQYF. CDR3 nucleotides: TGTGCCATCAGTGGGGGCAGTTCCGCATCCTACGAGCAGTACTTC.

The CDR3 is CASSSGTGGGETQYF. CDR3 DNA: TGCGCCAGCAGCAGTGGGACAGGAGGAGGGGAGACCCAGTACTTC. The gene calls are TRBV5-1 and TRBJ2-5, with 8 bases fitting TRBD1. This CDR3 spans 15 amino acids. Trimming at V came to 4 bases and at J to 5 bases, leaving 10 bases not matched to a gene. CDR1 SGHRS and CDR2 YFSETQ come from the germline V gene.

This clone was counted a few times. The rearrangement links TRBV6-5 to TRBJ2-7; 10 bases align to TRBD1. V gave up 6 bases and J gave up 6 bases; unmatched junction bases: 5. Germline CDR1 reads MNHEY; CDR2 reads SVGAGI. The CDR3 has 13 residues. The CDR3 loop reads CASSSGTGAEQYF. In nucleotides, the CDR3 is TGTGCCAGCAGCTCCGGGACAGGGGCCGAGCAGTACTTC.

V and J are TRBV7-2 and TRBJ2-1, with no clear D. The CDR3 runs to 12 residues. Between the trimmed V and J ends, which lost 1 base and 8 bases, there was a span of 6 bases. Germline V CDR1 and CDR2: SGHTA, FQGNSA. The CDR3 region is CASSLVAHEQFF. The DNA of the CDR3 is TGTGCCAGCAGCTTAGTGGCCCATGAGCAGTTCTTC.

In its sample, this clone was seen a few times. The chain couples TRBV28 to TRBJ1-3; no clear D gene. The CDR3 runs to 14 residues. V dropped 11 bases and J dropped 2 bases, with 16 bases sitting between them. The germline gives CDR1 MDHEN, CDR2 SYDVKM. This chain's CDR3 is CAGSSLIAGNTIYF. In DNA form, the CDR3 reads TGTGCCGGTTCGTCCTTGATAGCTGGAAACACCATATATTTT.

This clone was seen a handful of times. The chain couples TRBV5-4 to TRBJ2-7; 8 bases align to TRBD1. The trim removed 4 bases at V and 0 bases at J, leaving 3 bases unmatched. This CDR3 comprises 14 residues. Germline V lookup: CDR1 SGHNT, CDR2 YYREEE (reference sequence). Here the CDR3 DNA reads TGTGCCAGCAGCCGACAGGGGAGCTCCTACGAGCAGTACTTC. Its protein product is CASSRQGSSYEQYF.

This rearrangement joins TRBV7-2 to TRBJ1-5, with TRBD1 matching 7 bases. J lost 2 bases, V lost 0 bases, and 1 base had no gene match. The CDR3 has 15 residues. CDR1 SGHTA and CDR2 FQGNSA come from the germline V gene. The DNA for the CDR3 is TGTGCCAGCAGCTTAGCCGGGACAGGCAATCAGCCCCAGCATTTT. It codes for CASSLAGTGNQPQHF.

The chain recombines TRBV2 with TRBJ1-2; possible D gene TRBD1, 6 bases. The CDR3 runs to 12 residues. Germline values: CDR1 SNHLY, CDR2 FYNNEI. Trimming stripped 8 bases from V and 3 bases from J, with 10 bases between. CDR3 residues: CASGGGDYGYTF. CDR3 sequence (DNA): TGTGCCAGCGGGGGGGGCGACTATGGCTACACCTTC. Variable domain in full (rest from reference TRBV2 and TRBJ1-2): EPEVTQTPSHQVTQMGQEVILRCVPISNHLYFYWYRQILGQKVEFLVSFYNNEISEKSEIFDDQFSVERPDGSNFTLKIRSTKLEDSAMYFCASGGGDYGYTFGSGTRLTVV.

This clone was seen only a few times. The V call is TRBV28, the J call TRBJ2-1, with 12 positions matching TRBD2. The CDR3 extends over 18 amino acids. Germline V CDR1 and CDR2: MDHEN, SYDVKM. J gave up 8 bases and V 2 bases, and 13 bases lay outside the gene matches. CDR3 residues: CASSLPGLAGRGRDEQFF. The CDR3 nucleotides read TGTGCCAGCAGTTTACCGGGACTAGCGGGTAGGGGTAGGGATGAGCAGTTCTTC. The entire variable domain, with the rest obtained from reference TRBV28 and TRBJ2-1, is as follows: DVKVTQSSRYLVKRTGEKVFLECVQDMDHENMFWYRQDPGLGLRLIYFSYDVKMKEKGDIPEGYSVSREKKERFSLILESASTNQTSMYLCASSLPGLAGRGRDEQFFGPGTRLTVL.

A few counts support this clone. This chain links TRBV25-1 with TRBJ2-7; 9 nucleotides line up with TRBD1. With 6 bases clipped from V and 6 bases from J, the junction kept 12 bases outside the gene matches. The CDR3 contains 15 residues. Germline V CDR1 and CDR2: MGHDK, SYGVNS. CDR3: CASSDAGQGVGEQYF. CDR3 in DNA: TGTGCCAGCAGCGACGCGGGACAGGGTGTAGGCGAGCAGTACTTC.

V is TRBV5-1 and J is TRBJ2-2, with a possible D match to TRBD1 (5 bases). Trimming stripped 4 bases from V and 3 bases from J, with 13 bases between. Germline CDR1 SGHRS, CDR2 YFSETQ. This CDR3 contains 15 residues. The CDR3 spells CASSQGSGDTGELFF. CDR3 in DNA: TGCGCCAGCAGCCAGGGTAGTGGGGACACCGGGGAGCTGTTTTTT. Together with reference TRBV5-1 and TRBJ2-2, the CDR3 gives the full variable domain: KAGVTQTPRYLIKTRGQQVTLSCSPISGHRSVSWYQQTPGQGLQFLFEYFSETQRNKGNFPGRFSGRQFSNSRSEMNVSTLELGDSALYLCASSQGSGDTGELFFGEGSRLTVL.

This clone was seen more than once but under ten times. Here the CDR3 DNA reads TGTGCCACCAGCAGAGAACAGGGCTCTGGCTACACCTTC. This encodes CATSREQGSGYTF. The gene calls are TRBV15 and TRBJ1-2, with D perhaps TRBD1 (6 bases). V was cut by 0 bases and J by 7 bases, with 9 bases left in between. CDR3 length: 13 amino acids. Germline lookup yields CDR1 LNHNV and CDR2 YYDKDF (reference sequence).

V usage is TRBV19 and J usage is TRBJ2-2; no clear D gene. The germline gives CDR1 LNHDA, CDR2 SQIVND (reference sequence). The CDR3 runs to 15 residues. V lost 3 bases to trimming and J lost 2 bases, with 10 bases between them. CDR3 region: CASSINPTNTGELFF. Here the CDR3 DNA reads TGTGCCAGTAGTATTAATCCGACTAACACCGGGGAGCTGTTTTTT.

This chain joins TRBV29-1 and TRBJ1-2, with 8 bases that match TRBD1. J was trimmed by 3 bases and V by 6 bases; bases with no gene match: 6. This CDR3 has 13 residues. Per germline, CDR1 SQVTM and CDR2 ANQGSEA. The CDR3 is CSVRQGRYYGYTF. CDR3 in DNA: TGCAGCGTCCGACAGGGGAGGTACTATGGCTACACCTTC.

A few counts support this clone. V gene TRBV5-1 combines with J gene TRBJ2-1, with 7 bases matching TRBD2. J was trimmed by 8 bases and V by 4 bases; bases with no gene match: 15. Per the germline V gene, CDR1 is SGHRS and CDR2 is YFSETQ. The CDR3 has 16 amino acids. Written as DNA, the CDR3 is TGCGCCAGCAGCGTCGGGACTACGAACCGGGGAGATGAGCAGTTCTTC. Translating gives CASSVGTTNRGDEQFF.

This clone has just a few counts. CDR3 sequence: CASSLSVVGGPSYNEQFF. The DNA for the CDR3 is TGCGCCAGCAGCTTGTCCGTAGTGGGAGGGCCATCCTACAATGAGCAGTTCTTC. This rearrangement joins TRBV5-1 to TRBJ2-1; 7 bases align to TRBD2. This CDR3 contains 18 residues. The germline V gene encodes CDR1 SGHRS and CDR2 YFSETQ. V shed 1 base and J 1 base; nucleotides not matched to a gene: 11.